The TCR beta chain under discussion was sequenced for a study of regulatory T cells in long-lasting Graves disease. Time point indicated: persistent/refractory GD, antithyroid drugs over 5 years with positive TRAb. RNA from PBMCs was the source of the TCR library. According to the study, TCR beta libraries were built with iRepertoire HTBI primers and CDR3-region Arm-PCR. TCRdb analysed the multiplex PCR reads with MiXCR anew, one entry per CDR3 protein. The sample includes approximately 380,000 distinct CDR3 sequences, less than 25% of them seen just once. Findings of the study overall: Persistent patients shared more public clonotypes (about 2,700) than new patients (approximately 900). Only a small sample size was used, which may have cut accuracy. When disease was persistent, TRBV28, TRBJ1-2 and TRBJ2-5 were the favored segments.

As concerns this clonotype: What it binds is not known. This may be a read error: a much more frequent sequence differs by one nucleotide.

Germline V gene data show CDR1 as MDHEN and CDR2 as SYDVKM. This CDR3 region has 14 residues. The chain links TRBV28 to TRBJ2-3; TRBD2 aligns across 9 bases. This sample comprised peripheral blood mononuclear cells (PBMCs), obtained when the disease was refractory, from a patient treated with antithyroid drugs. This TCR was sampled from a female donor with Graves disease. CDR3 protein: CASSFLAGTDMQYF. The CDR3 region has the DNA TGTGCCAGCAGTTTCCTAGCGGGAACAGATATGCAGTATTTT.